One sample yielded the 17 T cell receptor beta chains listed below, sequenced in a study of regulatory T cells in long-lasting Graves disease. According to the study, TCR beta libraries were built with iRepertoire HTBI primers and CDR3-region Arm-PCR. TCRdb fed the multiplex PCR reads into MiXCR, producing one record per CDR3 protein. The table includes a few hundred thousand distinct CDR3 sequences, 20% to 25% detected once. The time point is: persistent/refractory GD, antithyroid drugs over 5 years with positive TRAb. From RNA extracted from PBMCs, the TCR library was made. Source: peripheral blood mononuclear cells (PBMCs), taken when the disease was refractory, from a patient treated with antithyroid drugs. The source of these receptors is a female donor with Graves disease.

Points on this clonotype: A far bigger clonotype differs at one base, so this is likely a read error. The conserved phenylalanine or tryptophan normally closing the CDR3 is absent here, so this likely arose from a read error. The chain joins TRBV6-1 to TRBJ2-5; D remains ambiguous. The CDR3 sequence is 13 residues long. Trimming took off 3 bases at V and 4 bases at J, with 9 bases between the two ends. The germline gives CDR1 MNHNS, CDR2 SASEGT. In DNA, the CDR3 is TGTGCCAGCAGTGATAGGGCCGTAGAGACCCAGTACCTC. Amino acids: CASSDRAVETQYL.

A few counts support this clonotype. This rearrangement joins TRBV2 to TRBJ1-1; 7 nucleotides line up with TRBD1. After removal of 1 base from V and 4 bases from J, the junction contained 3 bases not matched to a gene. Per the germline V gene, CDR1 is SNHLY and CDR2 is FYNNEI. The length of the CDR3 is 14 residues. Written as DNA, the CDR3 is TGTGCCAGCAGTGAAGGTAGGGGGCTCACTGAAGCTTTCTTT. Residues: CASSEGRGLTEAFF.

The V gene is TRBV24-1, the J gene TRBJ2-7, with D possibly matching TRBD1 (5 bases). Looked up from germline, CDR1 is KGHDR and CDR2 is SFDVKD. Trimming removed 4 bases from V and 2 bases from J, with 17 bases in between. The length of the CDR3 is 16 residues. The CDR3 DNA sequence: TGTGCCACCAGTGAAACCCCCAGACAGTATCCCTACGAGCAGTACTTC. It is translated as CATSETPRQYPYEQYF.

V and J are TRBV5-4 and TRBJ2-7; D is undetermined. Trimming stripped 4 bases from V and 0 bases from J, with 11 bases between. Germline CDR1 reads SGHNT; CDR2 reads YYREEE (reference sequence). This CDR3 is 14 amino acids long. The CDR3 here is CASSRIGSSYEQYF. In DNA form, the CDR3 reads TGTGCCAGCAGCCGAATCGGTAGCTCCTACGAGCAGTACTTC. Full variable domain (remainder filled in from reference TRBV5-4 and TRBJ2-7): ETGVTQSPTHLIKTRGQQVTLRCSSQSGHNTVSWYQQALGQGPQFIFQYYREEENGRGNFPPRFSGLQFPNYSSELNVNALELDDSALYLCASSRIGSSYEQYFGPGTRLTVT.

This clonotype was picked up many times. This chain uses TRBV2 with TRBJ1-5; possibly TRBD1 for D (5 bases). Looked up from germline, CDR1 is SNHLY and CDR2 is FYNNEI. The CDR3 has 13 residues. V was clipped by 7 bases and J by 5 bases, with 12 bases between them. DNA of the CDR3: TGTGCCAGCAATATGCTAGGGGATCAGCCCCAGCATTTT. This codes for CASNMLGDQPQHF.

This clonotype was recorded at least ten times. This rearrangement joins TRBV28 to TRBJ1-1; tentatively, D is TRBD1 (6 bases). CDR3 length: 15 residues. The germline V gene has CDR1 MDHEN and CDR2 SYDVKM. The ends were cut back, 6 bases at V and 1 base at J, with 15 bases in the middle. This chain's CDR3 is CASRWLLGQNTEAFF. In DNA form, the CDR3 reads TGTGCCAGCAGATGGCTCCTGGGACAGAACACTGAAGCTTTCTTT.

The CDR3 DNA is TGTGCCAGCAGGACCGGGACAAGCGGGGAGGAGACCCAGTACTTC. Amino acid sequence: CASRTGTSGEETQYF. The chain couples TRBV2 to TRBJ2-5; a possible D gene is TRBD2 (7 bases). Trimming removed 6 bases at V and 5 bases at J, with 19 bases between. Germline-derived CDR1 and CDR2 are SNHLY and FYNNEI. The CDR3 covers 15 residues.

This clonotype was detected ten times or more. This chain links TRBV7-8 with TRBJ2-5; D remains unclear. V was pared by 5 bases and J by 2 bases, with 12 bases between. The length of the CDR3 is 14 residues. From germline, CDR1 is SGHVS and CDR2 FQNEAQ. CDR3 in DNA: TGTGCCAGCAGCCCACGGCCACGGCAAGAGACCCAGTACTTC. As protein: CASSPRPRQETQYF.

This clonotype was seen a few times. The chain links TRBV6-1 to TRBJ2-7; 9 bases fit TRBD2. The V and J ends lost 9 bases and 0 bases, in that order; junction bases with no gene match: 3. The CDR3 is made up of 13 amino acids. The germline V gene encodes CDR1 MNHNS and CDR2 SASEGT. The CDR3 DNA sequence: TGTGCCAGTGTAGCGGGAGTCTCCTACGAGCAGTACTTC. It yields the protein CASVAGVSYEQYF.

In its sample, this clonotype was seen many times. The V and J genes are TRBV28 and TRBJ1-5; no reliable D call. Germline CDR1 is MDHEN and CDR2 is SYDVKM. The CDR3 totals 12 residues. V gave up 7 bases and J gave up 4 bases, with 8 bases separating them. The CDR3 sequence: CASTVRNQPQHF. Written as DNA, the CDR3 is TGTGCCAGCACTGTTAGGAATCAGCCCCAGCATTTT.

This clonotype was detected only a few times. The gene calls are TRBV28 and TRBJ1-5; 9 nucleotides agree with TRBD1. The germline gives CDR1 MDHEN, CDR2 SYDVKM. The CDR3 is made up of 15 amino acids. V gave up 3 bases and J gave up 7 bases; unmatched junction bases: 7. The CDR3 protein is CASSLRTGGGQPQHF. CDR3 DNA sequence: TGTGCCAGCAGTTTGAGAACAGGGGGCGGCCAGCCCCAGCATTTT.

The V call is TRBV5-1, the J call TRBJ1-4; 8 positions match TRBD1. The trim removed 6 bases at V and 10 bases at J, leaving 8 bases unmatched. The CDR3 runs to 13 residues. Germline-derived CDR1 and CDR2 are SGHRS and YFSETQ. The CDR3 loop reads CASTTTGDGKLFF. In DNA form, the CDR3 reads TGCGCCAGCACAACGACAGGGGATGGAAAACTGTTTTTT.

Regarding this clonotype: Being one base from a much bigger clone, this may be a read error. Because it lacks the conserved phenylalanine or tryptophan at the end, this CDR3 is likely a read error. J is TRBJ1-1 and V is TRBV3-1, with D tentatively TRBD1 (6 bases). The CDR3 loop spans 13 amino acids. Germline values: CDR1 LGHDT, CDR2 YNNKEL (reference sequence). V lost 0 bases and J lost 5, with 7 bases in between. The CDR3 loop reads CASSQEGGTEAFL. The CDR3 DNA reads as TGTGCCAGCAGCCAAGAAGGGGGGACTGAAGCTTTCCTT.

This clonotype was recorded many times. The genes are TRBV7-2 and TRBJ1-1; no firm D call. Trimming shortened V by 4 bases and J by 4 bases, and 10 bases separated the two germline ends. This CDR3 is built from 13 residues. Germline V CDR1 and CDR2: SGHTA, FQGNSA. The CDR3: CASSSRHVTEAFF. The CDR3 bases are TGTGCCAGCAGCTCTAGACATGTCACTGAAGCTTTCTTT.

The J gene is TRBJ2-7, the V gene TRBV5-1, with TRBD2 matching over 8 bases. Looked up from germline, CDR1 is SGHRS and CDR2 is YFSETQ. V was pared by 4 bases and J by 1 base, with 4 bases of the junction left unmatched. The CDR3 length is 14 residues. This CDR3 is CASSREGFSYEQYF. DNA for the CDR3: TGCGCCAGCAGCCGGGAGGGTTTTTCCTACGAGCAGTACTTC.

Ten or more counts support this clonotype. This chain connects TRBV2 to TRBJ1-2, with unresolved D. From germline, CDR1 is SNHLY and CDR2 FYNNEI. With 4 bases removed from V and 4 bases from J, the gap between germline ends came to 10 bases. This CDR3 region has 13 residues. The CDR3 protein is CASSGSGVYGYTF. CDR3 coding DNA: TGTGCCAGCAGTGGAAGTGGGGTCTATGGCTACACCTTC.

There are many counts of this clonotype. The chain recombines TRBV5-1 with TRBJ1-1, with 7 bases aligning to TRBD1. V gave up 1 base and J gave up 8 bases; unmatched junction bases: 5. CDR1 and CDR2 (germline): SGHRS, YFSETQ. The length of the CDR3 is 13 residues. CDR3 sequence (DNA): TGCGCCAGCAGCTTGACGACAGGGCTAGAAGCTTTCTTT. Amino acid sequence: CASSLTTGLEAFF.